This is a list of T cell receptor beta chains from one sample in a study of blood T cell repertoires in COVID-19. TCRdb's copy holds only in-frame clones and misses some; the assay was immunoSEQ multiplex PCR. This sample carries tens of thousands of clones, 80% to 90% of them seen once, and the ten largest clones take 15% to 20%. Sample: peripheral blood. The source of these receptors is a woman aged 55-70 years with acute or convalescent COVID-19. Both conserved end residues are part of each CDR3. The D gene is left open where the match is weak. Rows give clone size only sometimes, using once, few, many, or a class for an expanded clone.

abundance: .
j_gene: TRBJ1-1
d_gene: .
v_gene: TRBV6-1
CDR3aa: CASSSQGPLTEAFF
CDR3nt: TGTGCCAGCAGTTCTCAGGGGCCTCTTACTGAAGCTTTCTTT

abundance: few
j_gene: TRBJ1-2
d_gene: TRBD1
v_gene: TRBV5-1
CDR3aa: CASLPGQGVYGYTF
CDR3nt: TGCGCCAGTCTACCGGGACAGGGAGTTTATGGCTACACCTTC

abundance: .
j_gene: TRBJ2-7
d_gene: TRBD2
v_gene: TRBV11-2
CDR3aa: CASSARTSGPYEQYF
CDR3nt: TGTGCCAGCAGCGCCAGGACTAGCGGACCCTACGAGCAGTACTTC

abundance: few
j_gene: TRBJ2-2
d_gene: TRBD1
v_gene: TRBV5-5
CDR3aa: CASRLDRGLIWNTGELFF
CDR3nt: TGTGCCAGCAGGTTGGACAGGGGATTGATTTGGAACACCGGGGAGCTGTTTTTT

abundance: once
j_gene: TRBJ2-7
d_gene: .
v_gene: TRBV18
CDR3aa: CASSQGSKDEQYF
CDR3nt: TGTGCCAGCTCACAAGGGAGCAAGGACGAGCAGTACTTC

abundance: .
j_gene: TRBJ1-4
d_gene: .
v_gene: TRBV5-4
CDR3aa: CASSLGAEKLFF
CDR3nt: TGTGCCAGCAGCTTGGGTGCGGAAAAACTGTTTTTT

abundance: .
j_gene: TRBJ1-1
d_gene: .
v_gene: TRBV7-2
CDR3aa: CASSSQTPRGGTEAFF
CDR3nt: TGTGCCAGCAGCTCTCAAACCCCCCGGGGGGGAACTGAAGCTTTCTTT

abundance: .
j_gene: TRBJ1-6
d_gene: .
v_gene: TRBV11-2
CDR3aa: CASSQLETSPLHF
CDR3nt: TGTGCCAGCAGCCAACTAGAAACTTCACCCCTCCACTTT

abundance: .
j_gene: TRBJ1-3
d_gene: .
v_gene: TRBV12-3/TRBV12-4
CDR3aa: CASRTSGNTIYF
CDR3nt: TGTGCCAGCAGGACATCTGGAAACACCATATATTTT

abundance: .
j_gene: TRBJ1-5
d_gene: .
v_gene: TRBV9
CDR3aa: CASSVDINQPQHF
CDR3nt: TGTGCCAGCAGCGTAGACATCAATCAGCCCCAGCATTTT

abundance: .
j_gene: TRBJ1-1
d_gene: TRBD1
v_gene: TRBV5-1
CDR3aa: CASSPGQGWNTEAFF
CDR3nt: TGCGCCAGCAGCCCAGGACAGGGATGGAACACTGAAGCTTTCTTT

abundance: .
j_gene: TRBJ1-1
d_gene: .
v_gene: TRBV2
CDR3aa: CASSEVWGPTEAFF
CDR3nt: TGTGCCAGCAGTGAGGTGTGGGGGCCCACTGAAGCTTTCTTT

abundance: .
j_gene: TRBJ1-2
d_gene: .
v_gene: TRBV24-1
CDR3aa: CATSDRGYGYTF
CDR3nt: TGTGCCACCAGTGACAGGGGCTATGGCTACACCTTC

abundance: .
j_gene: TRBJ2-7
d_gene: TRBD1
v_gene: TRBV11-2
CDR3aa: CASSLGTGGTYEQYF
CDR3nt: TGTGCCAGCAGCTTAGGGACAGGGGGCACCTACGAGCAGTACTTC

abundance: .
j_gene: TRBJ2-7
d_gene: .
v_gene: TRBV5-8
CDR3aa: CASSLGGGRLSSYEQYF
CDR3nt: TGTGCCAGCAGCTTGGGGGGGGGCAGACTTAGCTCCTACGAGCAGTACTTC

abundance: .
j_gene: TRBJ2-7
d_gene: .
v_gene: TRBV7-2
CDR3aa: CASSLGQLPTYEQYF
CDR3nt: TGTGCCAGCAGCTTAGGACAGCTCCCAACATACGAGCAGTACTTC

abundance: once
j_gene: TRBJ1-2
d_gene: .
v_gene: TRBV19
CDR3aa: CASSITGHLYGYTF
CDR3nt: TGTGCCAGTAGTATAACGGGACACTTGTATGGCTACACCTTC

abundance: .
j_gene: TRBJ2-1
d_gene: TRBD2
v_gene: TRBV30
CDR3aa: CAWSSSGPRNEQFF
CDR3nt: TGTGCCTGGAGCTCTAGCGGGCCACGGAATGAGCAGTTCTTC

abundance: .
j_gene: TRBJ1-5
d_gene: .
v_gene: TRBV4-2
CDR3aa: CASSQDNSGGSQPQHF
CDR3nt: TGTGCCAGCAGCCAAGATAACTCTGGGGGCAGTCAGCCCCAGCATTTT

abundance: .
j_gene: TRBJ1-2
d_gene: .
v_gene: TRBV6-5
CDR3aa: CASSQLSTEYYTF
CDR3nt: TGTGCCAGCAGTCAACTCTCGACAGAGTACTACACCTTC

abundance: .
j_gene: TRBJ1-2
d_gene: .
v_gene: TRBV6-5
CDR3aa: CASSSNTGPPYGYTF
CDR3nt: TGTGCCAGCAGTTCTAATACAGGGCCTCCGTATGGCTACACCTTC

abundance: .
j_gene: TRBJ1-3
d_gene: .
v_gene: TRBV3-1/TRBV3-2
CDR3aa: CASSPRTRWEDTIYF
CDR3nt: TGTGCCAGCAGCCCTCGGACAAGGTGGGAGGACACCATATATTTT

abundance: .
j_gene: TRBJ2-1
d_gene: TRBD1
v_gene: TRBV24-1
CDR3aa: CATSDPGTGLNEQFF
CDR3nt: TGTGCCACCAGTGATCCCGGGACAGGGTTGAATGAGCAGTTCTTC

abundance: .
j_gene: TRBJ1-2
d_gene: TRBD1
v_gene: TRBV27
CDR3aa: CASSSRQGARYGYTF
CDR3nt: TGTGCCAGCAGTTCAAGGCAGGGGGCTCGGTATGGCTACACCTTC